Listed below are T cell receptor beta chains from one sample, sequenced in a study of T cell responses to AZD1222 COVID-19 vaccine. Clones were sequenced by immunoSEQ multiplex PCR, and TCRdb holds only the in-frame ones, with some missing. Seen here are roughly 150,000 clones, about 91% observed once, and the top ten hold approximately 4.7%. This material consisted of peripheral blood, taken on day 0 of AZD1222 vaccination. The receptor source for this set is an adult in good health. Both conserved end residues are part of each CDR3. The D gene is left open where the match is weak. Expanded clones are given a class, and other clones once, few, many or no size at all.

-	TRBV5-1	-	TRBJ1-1	TGCGCCAGCAGCTTGGATCCAGGGGCTACCACTGAAGCTTTCTTT	CASSLDPGATTEAFF
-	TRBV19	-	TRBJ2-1	TGTGCCAGTGGTCGTGGGGACCGGATCAATGAGCAGTTCTTC	CASGRGDRINEQFF
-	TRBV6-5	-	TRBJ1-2	TGTGCCAGCAGTTACCAGGTTAACTATGGCTACACCTTC	CASSYQVNYGYTF
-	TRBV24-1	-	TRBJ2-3	TGTGCCACCAGTGACTTGGGGGGCGACAGGGCTAGCACAGATACGCAGTATTTT	CATSDLGGDRASTDTQYF
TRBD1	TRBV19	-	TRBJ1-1	TGTGCCAGTAGTGCAGGGGGCCCGAACACTGAAGCTTTCTTT	CASSAGGPNTEAFF
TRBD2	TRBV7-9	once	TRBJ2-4	TGTGCCAGCAGTCCTCCCCCAACGACTAGCGGGAGTAACATTCAGTACTTC	CASSPPPTTSGSNIQYF
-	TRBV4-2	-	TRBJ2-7	TGTGCCAGCAGCCAAGATTTGCGGGGCCCGATCTACGAGCAGTACTTC	CASSQDLRGPIYEQYF
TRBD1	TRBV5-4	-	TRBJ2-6	TGTGCCAGCAGCCGCCGGGACAGGGGACCTGGGGCCAACGTCCTGACTTTC	CASSRRDRGPGANVLTF
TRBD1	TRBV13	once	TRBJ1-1	TGTGCCAGCAGCTATTACCGGGACAGGGGATCCGATGAAGCTTTCTTT	CASSYYRDRGSDEAFF
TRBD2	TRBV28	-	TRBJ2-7	TGTGCCACGACTAGCGGGAGTGGGGAGCAGTACTTC	CATTSGSGEQYF
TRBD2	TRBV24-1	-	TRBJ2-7	TGTGCCACCAGTGACCCAAGCGGGAGCGTCCCCGAGCAGTACTTC	CATSDPSGSVPEQYF
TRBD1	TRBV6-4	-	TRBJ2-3	TGTGCCAGCAGTCTGGGACAGGGGGCAGATACGCAGTATTTT	CASSLGQGADTQYF
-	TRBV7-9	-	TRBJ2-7	TGTGCCAGCAGCCGGGGGCTCCTGAGCTCCTACGAGCAGTACTTC	CASSRGLLSSYEQYF
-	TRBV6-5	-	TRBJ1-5	TGTGCCGGCATATCTGTGCAGGGGAGCAATCAGCCCCAGCATTTT	CAGISVQGSNQPQHF
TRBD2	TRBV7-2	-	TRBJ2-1	TGTGCCAGCAGCTTTTCGGCGGGAGGGCGCGATGAGCAGTTCTTC	CASSFSAGGRDEQFF
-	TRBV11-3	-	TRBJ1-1	TGTGCCAGCAGAAGGGGCACTGAAGCTTTCTTT	CASRRGTEAFF
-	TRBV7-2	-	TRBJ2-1	TGTGCCAGCGCTGGAGGGGGGAGCTCCTACAATGAGCAGTTCTTC	CASAGGGSSYNEQFF
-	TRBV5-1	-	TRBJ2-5	TGCGCCAGCAGCTCGTCCCCACAAGGAGTCGGGGAGACCCAGTACTTC	CASSSSPQGVGETQYF
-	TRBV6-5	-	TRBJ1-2	TGTGCCAGCAGTTACTCGGGCCAGGGAAACTATGGCTACACCTTC	CASSYSGQGNYGYTF
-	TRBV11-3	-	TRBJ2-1	TGTGCCAGCAGCTTAGGACTAGGCAATGAGCAGTTCTTC	CASSLGLGNEQFF
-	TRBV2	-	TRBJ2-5	TGTGCCAGCAGTGAATCGGGACTGTGGGGAGAGACCCAGTACTTC	CASSESGLWGETQYF
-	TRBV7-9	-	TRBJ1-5	TGTGCCAGCAGCTTAGCCAAGGTGGGGGCCGGGGAAGGGCAGCCCCAGCATTTT	CASSLAKVGAGEGQPQHF
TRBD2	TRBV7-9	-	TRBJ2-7	TGTGCCAGCAGCTCGAAGCTAGCGGGCTCCTACGAGCAGTACTTC	CASSSKLAGSYEQYF
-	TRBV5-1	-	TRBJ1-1	TGCGCCAGCAGCTTTAGCGCAGGGGCCGGGACTGAAGCTTTCTTT	CASSFSAGAGTEAFF
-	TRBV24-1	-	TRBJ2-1	TGTGCCACCAGTATGCCCGGAGGCTCCTACAATGAGCAGTTCTTC	CATSMPGGSYNEQFF